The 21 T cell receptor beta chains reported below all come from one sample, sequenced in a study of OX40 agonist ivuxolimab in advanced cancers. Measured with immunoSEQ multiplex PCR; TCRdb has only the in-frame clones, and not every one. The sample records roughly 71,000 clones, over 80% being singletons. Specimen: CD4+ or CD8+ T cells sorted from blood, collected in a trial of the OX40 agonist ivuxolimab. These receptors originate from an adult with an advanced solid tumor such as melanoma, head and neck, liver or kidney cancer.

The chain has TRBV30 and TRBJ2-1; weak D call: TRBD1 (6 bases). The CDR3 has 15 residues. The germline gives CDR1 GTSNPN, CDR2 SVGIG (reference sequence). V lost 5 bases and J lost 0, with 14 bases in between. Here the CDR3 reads CAWDVGQSSYNEQFF. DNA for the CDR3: TGTGCCTGGGACGTGGGACAAAGCTCCTACAATGAGCAGTTCTTC.

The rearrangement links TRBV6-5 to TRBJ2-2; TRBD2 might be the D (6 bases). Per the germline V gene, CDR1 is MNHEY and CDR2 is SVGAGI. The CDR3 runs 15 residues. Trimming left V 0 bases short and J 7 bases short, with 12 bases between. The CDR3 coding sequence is TGTGCCAGCAGTTACTCAATGGGGGGTGGCGGGGAGCTGTTTTTT. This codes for CASSYSMGGGGELFF.

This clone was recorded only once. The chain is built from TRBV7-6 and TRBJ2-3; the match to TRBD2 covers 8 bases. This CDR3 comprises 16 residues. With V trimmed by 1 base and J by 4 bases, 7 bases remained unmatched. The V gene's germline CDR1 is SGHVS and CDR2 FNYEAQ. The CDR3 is CASSLGAAGVADTQYF. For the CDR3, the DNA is TGTGCCAGCAGCTTAGGCGCAGCGGGAGTGGCAGATACGCAGTATTTT.

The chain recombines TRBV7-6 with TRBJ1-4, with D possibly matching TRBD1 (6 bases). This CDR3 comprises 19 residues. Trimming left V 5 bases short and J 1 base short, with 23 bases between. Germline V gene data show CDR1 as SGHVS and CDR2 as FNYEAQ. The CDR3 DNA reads TGTGCCAGCAGCAAGGCCTTGGGGCTGACAGGCGAAACTAATGAAAAACTGTTTTTT. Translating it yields CASSKALGLTGETNEKLFF.

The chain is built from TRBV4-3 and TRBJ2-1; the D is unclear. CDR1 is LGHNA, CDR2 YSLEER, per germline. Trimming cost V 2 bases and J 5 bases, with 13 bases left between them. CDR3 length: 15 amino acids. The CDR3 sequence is CASSQRRILDNEQFF. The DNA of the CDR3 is TGCGCCAGCAGCCAACGGCGGATTTTAGACAATGAGCAGTTCTTC.

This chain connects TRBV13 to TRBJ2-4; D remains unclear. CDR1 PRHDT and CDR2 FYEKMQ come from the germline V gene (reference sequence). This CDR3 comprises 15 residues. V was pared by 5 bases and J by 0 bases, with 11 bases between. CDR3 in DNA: TGTGCCAGCAGCCACGGCAGACTAGCCAAAAACATTCAGTACTTC. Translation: CASSHGRLAKNIQYF.

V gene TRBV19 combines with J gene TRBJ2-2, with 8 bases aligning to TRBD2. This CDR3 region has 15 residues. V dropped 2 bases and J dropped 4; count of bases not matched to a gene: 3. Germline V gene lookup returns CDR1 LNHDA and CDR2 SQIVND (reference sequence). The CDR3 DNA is TGTGCCAGTAGTATATCTCTAGCGGGCACCGGGGAGCTGTTTTTT. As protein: CASSISLAGTGELFF.

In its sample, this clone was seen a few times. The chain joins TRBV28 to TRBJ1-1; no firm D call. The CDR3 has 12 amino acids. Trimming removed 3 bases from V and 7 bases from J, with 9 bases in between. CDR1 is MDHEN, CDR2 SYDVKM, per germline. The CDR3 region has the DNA TGTGCCAGCAGTTTCGCAAGGCTTGAAGCTTTCTTT. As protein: CASSFARLEAFF.

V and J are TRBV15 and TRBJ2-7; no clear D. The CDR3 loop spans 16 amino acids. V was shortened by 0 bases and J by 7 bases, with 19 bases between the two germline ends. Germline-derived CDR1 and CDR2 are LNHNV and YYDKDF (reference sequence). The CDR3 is CATSRDGWGKIGEQYF. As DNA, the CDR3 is TGTGCCACCAGCAGAGATGGGTGGGGAAAGATCGGGGAGCAGTACTTC. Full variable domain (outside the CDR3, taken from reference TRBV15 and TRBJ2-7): DAMVIQNPRYQVTQFGKPVTLSCSQTLNHNVMYWYQQKSSQAPKLLFHYYDKDFNNEADTPDNFQSRRPNTSFCFLDIRSPGLGDTAMYLCATSRDGWGKIGEQYFGPGTRLTVT.

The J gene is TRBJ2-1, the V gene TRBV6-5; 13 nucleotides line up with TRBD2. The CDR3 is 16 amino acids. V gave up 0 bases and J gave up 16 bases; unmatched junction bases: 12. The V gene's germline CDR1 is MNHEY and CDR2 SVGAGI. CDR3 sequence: CASSYSLSLAGGPDFF. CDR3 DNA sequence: TGTGCCAGCAGTTACTCGCTGTCACTAGCGGGAGGGCCTGATTTCTTC.

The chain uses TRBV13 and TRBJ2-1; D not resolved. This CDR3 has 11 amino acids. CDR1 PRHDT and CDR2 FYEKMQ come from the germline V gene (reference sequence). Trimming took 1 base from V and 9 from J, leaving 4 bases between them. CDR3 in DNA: TGTGCCAGCAGCTTAGCTGGTGAGCAGTTCTTC. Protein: CASSLAGEQFF.

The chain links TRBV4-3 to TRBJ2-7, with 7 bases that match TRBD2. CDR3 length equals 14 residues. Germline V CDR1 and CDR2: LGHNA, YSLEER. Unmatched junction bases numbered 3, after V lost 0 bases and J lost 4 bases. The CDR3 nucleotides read TGCGCCAGCAGCCAAGATCGGGGGGATTACGAGCAGTACTTC. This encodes CASSQDRGDYEQYF.

CDR3 sequence reads: CASSPGLPDTQYF. DNA for the CDR3: TGTGCCAGCAGCCCGGGACTCCCAGATACGCAGTATTTT. The chain is built from TRBV13 and TRBJ2-3, with D tentatively TRBD2 (6 bases). V was pared by 5 bases and J by 4 bases, with 10 bases between. The CDR3 has 13 amino acids. CDR1 is PRHDT, CDR2 FYEKMQ, per germline (reference sequence).

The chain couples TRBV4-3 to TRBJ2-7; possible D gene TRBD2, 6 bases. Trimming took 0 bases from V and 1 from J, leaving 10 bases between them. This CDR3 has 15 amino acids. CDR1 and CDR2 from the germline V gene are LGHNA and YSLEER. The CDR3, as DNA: TGCGCCAGCAGCCAAGACAGGGACTTATCCTACGAGCAGTACTTC. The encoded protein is CASSQDRDLSYEQYF.

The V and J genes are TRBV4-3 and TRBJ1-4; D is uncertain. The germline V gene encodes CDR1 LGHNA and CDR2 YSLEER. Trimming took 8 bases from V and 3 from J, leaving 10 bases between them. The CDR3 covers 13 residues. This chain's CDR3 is CASGRGANEKLFF. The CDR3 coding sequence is TGCGCCAGCGGCCGCGGAGCTAATGAAAAACTGTTTTTT.

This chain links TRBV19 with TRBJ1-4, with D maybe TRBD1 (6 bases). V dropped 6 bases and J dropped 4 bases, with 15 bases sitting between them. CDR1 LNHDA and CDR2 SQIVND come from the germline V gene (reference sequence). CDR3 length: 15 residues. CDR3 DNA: TGTGCCAGTAGCACGAGAGGACAGATTAATGAAAAACTGTTTTTT. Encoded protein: CASSTRGQINEKLFF.

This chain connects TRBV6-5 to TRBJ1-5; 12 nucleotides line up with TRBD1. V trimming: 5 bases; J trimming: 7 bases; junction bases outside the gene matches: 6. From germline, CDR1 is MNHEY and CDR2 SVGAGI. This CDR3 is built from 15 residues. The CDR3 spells CASSPGQGAWQPQHF. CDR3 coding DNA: TGTGCCAGCAGTCCGGGACAGGGGGCATGGCAGCCCCAGCATTTT.

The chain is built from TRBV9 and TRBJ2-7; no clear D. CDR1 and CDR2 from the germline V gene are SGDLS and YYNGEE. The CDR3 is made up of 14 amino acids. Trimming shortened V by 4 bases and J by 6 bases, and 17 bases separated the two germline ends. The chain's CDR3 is CASSPLGGWGEQYF. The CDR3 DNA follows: TGTGCCAGCAGCCCCCTGGGTGGATGGGGCGAGCAGTACTTC. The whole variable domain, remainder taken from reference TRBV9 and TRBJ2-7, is DSGVTQTPKHLITATGQRVTLRCSPRSGDLSVYWYQQSLDQGLQFLIQYYNGEERAKGNILERFSAQQFPDLHSELNLSSLELGDSALYFCASSPLGGWGEQYFGPGTRLTVT.

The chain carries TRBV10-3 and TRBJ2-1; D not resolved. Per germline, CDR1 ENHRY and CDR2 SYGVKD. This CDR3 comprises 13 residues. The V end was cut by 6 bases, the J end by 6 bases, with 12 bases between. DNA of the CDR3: TGTGCCATCAGGGCAAAAGAAACCAATGAGCAGTTCTTC. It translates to CAIRAKETNEQFF.

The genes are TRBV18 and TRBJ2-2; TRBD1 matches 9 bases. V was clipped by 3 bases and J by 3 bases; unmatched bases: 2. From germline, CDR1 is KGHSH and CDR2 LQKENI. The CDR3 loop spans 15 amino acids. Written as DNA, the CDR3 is TGTGCCAGCTCACCGACAGGGGGTCACACCGGGGAGCTGTTTTTT. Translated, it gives CASSPTGGHTGELFF.

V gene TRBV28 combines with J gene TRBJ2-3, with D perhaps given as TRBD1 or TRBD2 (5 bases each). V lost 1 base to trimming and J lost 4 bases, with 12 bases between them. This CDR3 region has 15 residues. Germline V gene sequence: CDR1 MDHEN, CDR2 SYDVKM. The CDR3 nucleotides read TGTGCCAGCAGTTTATTGGGGGAAGTTGCAGATACGCAGTATTTT. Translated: CASSLLGEVADTQYF.